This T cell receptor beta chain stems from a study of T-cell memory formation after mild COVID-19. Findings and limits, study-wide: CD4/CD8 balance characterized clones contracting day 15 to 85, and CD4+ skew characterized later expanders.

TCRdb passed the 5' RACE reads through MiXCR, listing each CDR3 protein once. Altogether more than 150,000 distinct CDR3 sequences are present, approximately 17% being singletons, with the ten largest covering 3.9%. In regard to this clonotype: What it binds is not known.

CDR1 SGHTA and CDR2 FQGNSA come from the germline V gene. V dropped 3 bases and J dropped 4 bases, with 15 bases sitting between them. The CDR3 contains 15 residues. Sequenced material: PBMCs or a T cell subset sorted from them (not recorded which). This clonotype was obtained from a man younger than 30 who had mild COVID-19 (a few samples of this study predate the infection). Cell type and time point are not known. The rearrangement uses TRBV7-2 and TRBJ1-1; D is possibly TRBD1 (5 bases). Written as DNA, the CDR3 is TGTGCCAGCAGCTTTGAGTACGGGGACTCCACTGAAGCTTTCTTT. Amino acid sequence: CASSFEYGDSTEAFF.